The 7 T cell receptor beta chains below all came from one sample that was sequenced in a study of shared clonotypes between healthy human individuals. Libraries were prepared by immunoSEQ multiplex PCR; TCRdb keeps only in-frame clonotypes and omits some of them. In the table there are around 2.1 million clones, about 93% of which are singletons. Naive CD8 cells, CD45RO-negative and positively selected for CCR7, excluded terminally differentiated effector memory CD45RA+ cells. The sequenced material came from naive CD8+ T cells from PBMCs. The origin of the receptors is a man aged 18 to 30 in good health. Some clones in this sample may be carry-over from other donors' samples.

This rearrangement joins TRBV7-9 to TRBJ2-5; TRBD2 agrees at 12 bases. V lost 4 bases to trimming and J lost 0 bases; unmatched junction nucleotides: 9. The CDR3 has 18 amino acids. The germline V gene encodes CDR1 SEHNR and CDR2 FQNEAQ (reference sequence). CDR3 sequence (DNA): TGTGCCAGCAGCTCCCTAAAGGGACTAGCGGGTCACCAAGAGACCCAGTACTTC. This encodes CASSSLKGLAGHQETQYF.

The V call is TRBV28, the J call TRBJ2-7; possible D gene TRBD1, 5 bases. The CDR3 has 15 amino acids. CDR1 MDHEN and CDR2 SYDVKM come from the germline V gene. V dropped 0 bases and J dropped 5 bases, with 14 bases sitting between them. The CDR3 coding sequence is TGTGCCAGCAGTTTATGGCAGGGTAATTCCCACGAGCAGTACTTC. Translation gives CASSLWQGNSHEQYF.

This clone has only one observation. This rearrangement joins TRBV30 to TRBJ1-2, with TRBD1 as a possible D gene (6 bases). Germline V lookup: CDR1 GTSNPN, CDR2 SVGIG (reference sequence). The CDR3 covers 15 residues. Trimming pared 7 bases from V and 0 bases from J, leaving 18 bases between. The CDR3 DNA follows: TGTGCCTTATTAAACAGGGCGCCAGCTAACTATGGCTACACCTTC. This codes for CALLNRAPANYGYTF.

The chain uses TRBV5-8 and TRBJ1-1; D is unclear. CDR3 length: 16 amino acids. CDR1 and CDR2 (germline): SGHTS, YDEGEE. V was cut by 3 bases and J by 5 bases, with 20 bases left in between. In DNA form, the CDR3 reads TGTGCCAGCAGCTCCGCGCCGCCTGGAGAGGTAACTGAAGCTTTCTTT. It is translated as CASSSAPPGEVTEAFF.

CDR3: CASSTSGSSRVYEQFF. CDR3 DNA sequence: TGTGCCAGCAGCACTAGTGGGTCTTCGAGGGTCTATGAGCAGTTCTTC. The chain recombines TRBV9 with TRBJ2-1; possibly TRBD2 for D (5 bases). Deletions cut 4 bases from V and 8 bases from J, with 22 bases between. Looked up from germline, CDR1 is SGDLS and CDR2 is YYNGEE. This CDR3 is built from 16 residues.

V and J are TRBV5-6 and TRBJ2-7; D is perhaps TRBD2 (5 bases). V was clipped by 0 bases and J by 0 bases, with 13 bases between them. Per the germline V gene, CDR1 is SGHDT and CDR2 is YYEEEE. This CDR3 contains 16 residues. The CDR3 reads CASSLGGSLSSYEQYF. CDR3 nucleotides: TGTGCCAGCAGCTTGGGTGGGAGCCTAAGCTCCTACGAGCAGTACTTC.

The J gene is TRBJ2-1, the V gene TRBV27, with 10 nucleotides matching TRBD2. The junction had 20 bases not matched to a gene; V was cut back by 5 bases and J by 4 bases. CDR1 is MNHEY, CDR2 SMNVEV, per germline (reference sequence). The CDR3 has 20 residues. The CDR3 DNA is TGTGCCAGCAGTCCACCCCAGGGCCGGCCTACTAGCGGGACTTACAATGAGCAGTTCTTC. Its protein product is CASSPPQGRPTSGTYNEQFF.